One TCR beta chain is described in this entry. These data are taken from a study of blood T cell repertoires in COVID-19. The overall study: Some COVID-19 samples were acute and others convalescent; all came from the United States, Italy and Spain. The cDNA or gDNA used as material had been derived from T cells, B-cell-depleted T cells, or PBMCs.

In the original workflow: The authors estimated nucleated cell counts from reference gene primer amplification. This table comes from immunoSEQ multiplex PCR, and its TCRdb copy is limited to in-frame clones, with some not included. The V and J calls and clone size come from that table; D and trimming were worked out from the DNA. Of about 110,000 clones listed, approximately 88% are singletons. V was pared by 7 bases and J by 6 bases, with 10 bases of the junction left unmatched. The CDR3 has 13 residues. Germline V gene data show CDR1 as SQVTM and CDR2 as ANQGSEA. This TCR derives from a human donor in a cohort sampled during active COVID-19. The genes are TRBV29-1 and TRBJ2-3, with 7 bases aligning to TRBD2. Sequencing was carried out using peripheral blood. The CDR3 DNA is TGCAGCGGTATGGGGGAGGGATGGGATACGCAGTATTTT. Protein: CSGMGEGWDTQYF.